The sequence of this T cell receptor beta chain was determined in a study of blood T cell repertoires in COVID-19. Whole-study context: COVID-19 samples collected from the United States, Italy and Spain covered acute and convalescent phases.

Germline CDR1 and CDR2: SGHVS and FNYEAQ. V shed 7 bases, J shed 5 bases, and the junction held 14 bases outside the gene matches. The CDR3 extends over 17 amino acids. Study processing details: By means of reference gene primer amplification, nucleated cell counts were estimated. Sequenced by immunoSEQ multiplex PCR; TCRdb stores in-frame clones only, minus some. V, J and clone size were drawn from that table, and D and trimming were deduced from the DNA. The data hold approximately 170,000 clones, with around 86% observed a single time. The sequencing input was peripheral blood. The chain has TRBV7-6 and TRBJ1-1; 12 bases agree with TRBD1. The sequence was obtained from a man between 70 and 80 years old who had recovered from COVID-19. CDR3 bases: TGTGCCAGCACTACTCTTCCGGGACAGGGGGCTAGTACTGAAGCTTTCTTT. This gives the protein CASTTLPGQGASTEAFF.